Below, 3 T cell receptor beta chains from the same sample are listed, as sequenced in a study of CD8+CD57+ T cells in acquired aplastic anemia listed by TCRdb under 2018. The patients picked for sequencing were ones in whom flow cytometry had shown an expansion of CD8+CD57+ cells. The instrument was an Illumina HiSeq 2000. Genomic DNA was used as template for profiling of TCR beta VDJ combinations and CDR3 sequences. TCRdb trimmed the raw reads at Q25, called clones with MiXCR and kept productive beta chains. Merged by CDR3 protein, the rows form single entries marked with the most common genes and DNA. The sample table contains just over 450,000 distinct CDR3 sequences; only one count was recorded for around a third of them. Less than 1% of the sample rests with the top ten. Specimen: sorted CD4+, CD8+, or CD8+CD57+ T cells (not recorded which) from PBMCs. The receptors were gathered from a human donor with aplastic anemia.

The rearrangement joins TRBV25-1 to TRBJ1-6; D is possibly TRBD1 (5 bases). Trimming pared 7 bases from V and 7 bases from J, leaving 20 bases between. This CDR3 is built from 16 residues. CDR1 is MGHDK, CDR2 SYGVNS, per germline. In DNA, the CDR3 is TGTGCCAGCAATCGCGGGGATCATTGGGGCAATTCACCCCTCCACTTT. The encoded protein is CASNRGDHWGNSPLHF. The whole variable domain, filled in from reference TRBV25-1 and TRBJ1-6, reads EADIYQTPRYLVIGTGKKITLECSQTMGHDKMYWYQQDPGMELHLIHYSYGVNSTEKGDLSSESTVSRIRTEHFPLTLESARPSHTSQYLCASNRGDHWGNSPLHFGNGTRLTVT.

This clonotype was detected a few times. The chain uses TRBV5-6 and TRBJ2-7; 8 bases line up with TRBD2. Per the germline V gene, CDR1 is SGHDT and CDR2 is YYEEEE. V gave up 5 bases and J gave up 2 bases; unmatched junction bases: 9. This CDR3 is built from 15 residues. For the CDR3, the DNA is TGTGCCAGCAGTGCGGGAAGCGGGAGTCCCTACGAGCAGTACTTC. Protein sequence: CASSAGSGSPYEQYF.

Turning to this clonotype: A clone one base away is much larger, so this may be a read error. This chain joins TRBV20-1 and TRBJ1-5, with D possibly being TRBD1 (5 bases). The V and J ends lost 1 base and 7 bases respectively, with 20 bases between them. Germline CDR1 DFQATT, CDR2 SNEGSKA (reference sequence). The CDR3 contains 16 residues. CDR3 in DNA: TGCAGTGCTAGAGGGACTCACAGGCAGGGAGGACAGCCCCAGCATTTT. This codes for CSARGTHRQGGQPQHF.